This paragraph reports one TCR beta chain. A few counts support this clonotype. Its antigen remains unidentified. Per-nucleotide qualities are absent, and no much larger clonotype sits a single base away. To synthesize cDNA, template-switch 5'RACE was performed with a primer carrying a 10-nucleotide random unique molecular identifier so that each TCR transcript was tagged. Every sequencing run yielded over 200 million TCR-beta sequences covering 15-18 subjects. The RNeasy kit was used for extraction of total RNA. The KAPA Real-time Library Amplification kit was used to amplify TCR-beta VDJ regions with primers targeting the TCR constant region and the 5'RACE anchor. Sample indexes and Illumina adaptors were added in a first PCR, after which library yield was increased in a second PCR. The roughly 650 bp TCR product was size-selected on a 2% E-gel SizeSelection system after Ampure bead purification. Library quality was checked on a Bioanalyzer, concentration was measured with Qubit, and libraries were quantified with the Kapa Library Quantification kit before pooling. An Illumina HiSeq 2500 was used to sequence the libraries paired-end at 2 x 150 bp. To increase sequence diversity, about 23-30% phiX was spiked into each library pool. As for how the authors treated the data: Quality-filtered reads were processed with the UMI-based MiGEC pipeline, which removed over 75% of raw TCR sequences during error correction. IMGT germline references were used for alignment of VDJ genes, and clonotypes were defined by a unique CDR3 amino acid sequence together with V-J genes. Clonal expansion, Shannon diversity and CDR3 relatedness (CalcPairwiseDistances, ClusterSamples) were evaluated with VDJtools, and phylogenetic trees were built with CLCbio workbench. Clones with at least 8 unique UMIs were defined as expanded, with this threshold being based on coefficient-of-variation modelling across technical triplicates. Through fastp at Q25 and MiXCR, TCRdb rebuilt clones from the public reads, retaining in-frame beta chains. Each record represents a unique CDR3 protein, reported with the most common genes and DNA among its rows. For this entry, the V and J calls and clone size follow TCRdb and not the study's own pipeline. Here the sample has over 35,000 distinct CDR3 sequences; 3.5% to 5.5% occur a single time. Roughly 5.6% of the sample comes from the top ten.

This entry comes from a study of neurological immune-mediated disorders (dated by TCRdb to the late 2010s). As for the study more broadly: Among the approximately 35 multiple sclerosis patients, around 30 had relapsing-remitting MS and 3 had secondary progressive MS. Using UMI-based sequencing, the study compared peripheral blood TCR-beta repertoires from patients with HTLV-I-associated myelopathy (HAM/TSP), patients with multiple sclerosis, and healthy controls. Longitudinal samples, technical triplicates and paired sorted CD4+ and CD8+ T-cell subsets, alongside PBMC samples, were included among the 106 TCR-beta libraries. The cohort was made up of approximately 69 subjects, consisting of 15 or so HAM/TSP patients, roughly 35 multiple sclerosis patients and 20 healthy controls. Broader findings and caveats from the paper: Repertoires from 18 of 34 MS patients were grouped by phylogenetic analysis into a cluster of related CDR3 sequences, suggesting a possible repertoire-level signature. No identical CDR3 amino acid sequences were shared among expanded clones across subjects, suggesting private TCR-beta repertoires in all groups. The MS cluster showed no association with clinical or MRI features, and the authors stated that larger cohorts are needed. TCR clonal expansion was highest in HAM/TSP patients and lowest in MS patients, with MS patients falling below even healthy controls.

Inclusive of the bounding cysteine and phenylalanine, the CDR3 is 14 residues long. Only the CDR3 part of the read is kept: 42 bases, read in frame from the first base. The germline V gene gives CDR1 as MNHEY and CDR2 as SVGEGT. Relative to germline, V is 2 bases shorter and J is 2 bases shorter, with 8 bases between their ends. Unsorted PBMC libraries were generated from 2 million PBMCs stored in RNAlater at -80 °C until RNA extraction. Multiple sclerosis patients were enrolled in a US clinical protocol evaluating disease progression by magnetic resonance imaging. PBMCs were separated from peripheral blood using Ficoll-Hypaque density gradient centrifugation and then cryopreserved in liquid nitrogen.

The TCR sequence derives from a woman aged 60-70 years with multiple sclerosis. Rearrangement joined TRBV6-2 or TRBV6-3 to TRBJ2-3; a tentative D match to TRBD1 spans 6 bases. Sequences were obtained from PBMCs. The CDR3 sequence is CASSYNRVTDTQYF. The DNA sequence is as follows: TGTGCCAGCAGTTACAACAGGGTCACAGATACGCAGTATTTT.